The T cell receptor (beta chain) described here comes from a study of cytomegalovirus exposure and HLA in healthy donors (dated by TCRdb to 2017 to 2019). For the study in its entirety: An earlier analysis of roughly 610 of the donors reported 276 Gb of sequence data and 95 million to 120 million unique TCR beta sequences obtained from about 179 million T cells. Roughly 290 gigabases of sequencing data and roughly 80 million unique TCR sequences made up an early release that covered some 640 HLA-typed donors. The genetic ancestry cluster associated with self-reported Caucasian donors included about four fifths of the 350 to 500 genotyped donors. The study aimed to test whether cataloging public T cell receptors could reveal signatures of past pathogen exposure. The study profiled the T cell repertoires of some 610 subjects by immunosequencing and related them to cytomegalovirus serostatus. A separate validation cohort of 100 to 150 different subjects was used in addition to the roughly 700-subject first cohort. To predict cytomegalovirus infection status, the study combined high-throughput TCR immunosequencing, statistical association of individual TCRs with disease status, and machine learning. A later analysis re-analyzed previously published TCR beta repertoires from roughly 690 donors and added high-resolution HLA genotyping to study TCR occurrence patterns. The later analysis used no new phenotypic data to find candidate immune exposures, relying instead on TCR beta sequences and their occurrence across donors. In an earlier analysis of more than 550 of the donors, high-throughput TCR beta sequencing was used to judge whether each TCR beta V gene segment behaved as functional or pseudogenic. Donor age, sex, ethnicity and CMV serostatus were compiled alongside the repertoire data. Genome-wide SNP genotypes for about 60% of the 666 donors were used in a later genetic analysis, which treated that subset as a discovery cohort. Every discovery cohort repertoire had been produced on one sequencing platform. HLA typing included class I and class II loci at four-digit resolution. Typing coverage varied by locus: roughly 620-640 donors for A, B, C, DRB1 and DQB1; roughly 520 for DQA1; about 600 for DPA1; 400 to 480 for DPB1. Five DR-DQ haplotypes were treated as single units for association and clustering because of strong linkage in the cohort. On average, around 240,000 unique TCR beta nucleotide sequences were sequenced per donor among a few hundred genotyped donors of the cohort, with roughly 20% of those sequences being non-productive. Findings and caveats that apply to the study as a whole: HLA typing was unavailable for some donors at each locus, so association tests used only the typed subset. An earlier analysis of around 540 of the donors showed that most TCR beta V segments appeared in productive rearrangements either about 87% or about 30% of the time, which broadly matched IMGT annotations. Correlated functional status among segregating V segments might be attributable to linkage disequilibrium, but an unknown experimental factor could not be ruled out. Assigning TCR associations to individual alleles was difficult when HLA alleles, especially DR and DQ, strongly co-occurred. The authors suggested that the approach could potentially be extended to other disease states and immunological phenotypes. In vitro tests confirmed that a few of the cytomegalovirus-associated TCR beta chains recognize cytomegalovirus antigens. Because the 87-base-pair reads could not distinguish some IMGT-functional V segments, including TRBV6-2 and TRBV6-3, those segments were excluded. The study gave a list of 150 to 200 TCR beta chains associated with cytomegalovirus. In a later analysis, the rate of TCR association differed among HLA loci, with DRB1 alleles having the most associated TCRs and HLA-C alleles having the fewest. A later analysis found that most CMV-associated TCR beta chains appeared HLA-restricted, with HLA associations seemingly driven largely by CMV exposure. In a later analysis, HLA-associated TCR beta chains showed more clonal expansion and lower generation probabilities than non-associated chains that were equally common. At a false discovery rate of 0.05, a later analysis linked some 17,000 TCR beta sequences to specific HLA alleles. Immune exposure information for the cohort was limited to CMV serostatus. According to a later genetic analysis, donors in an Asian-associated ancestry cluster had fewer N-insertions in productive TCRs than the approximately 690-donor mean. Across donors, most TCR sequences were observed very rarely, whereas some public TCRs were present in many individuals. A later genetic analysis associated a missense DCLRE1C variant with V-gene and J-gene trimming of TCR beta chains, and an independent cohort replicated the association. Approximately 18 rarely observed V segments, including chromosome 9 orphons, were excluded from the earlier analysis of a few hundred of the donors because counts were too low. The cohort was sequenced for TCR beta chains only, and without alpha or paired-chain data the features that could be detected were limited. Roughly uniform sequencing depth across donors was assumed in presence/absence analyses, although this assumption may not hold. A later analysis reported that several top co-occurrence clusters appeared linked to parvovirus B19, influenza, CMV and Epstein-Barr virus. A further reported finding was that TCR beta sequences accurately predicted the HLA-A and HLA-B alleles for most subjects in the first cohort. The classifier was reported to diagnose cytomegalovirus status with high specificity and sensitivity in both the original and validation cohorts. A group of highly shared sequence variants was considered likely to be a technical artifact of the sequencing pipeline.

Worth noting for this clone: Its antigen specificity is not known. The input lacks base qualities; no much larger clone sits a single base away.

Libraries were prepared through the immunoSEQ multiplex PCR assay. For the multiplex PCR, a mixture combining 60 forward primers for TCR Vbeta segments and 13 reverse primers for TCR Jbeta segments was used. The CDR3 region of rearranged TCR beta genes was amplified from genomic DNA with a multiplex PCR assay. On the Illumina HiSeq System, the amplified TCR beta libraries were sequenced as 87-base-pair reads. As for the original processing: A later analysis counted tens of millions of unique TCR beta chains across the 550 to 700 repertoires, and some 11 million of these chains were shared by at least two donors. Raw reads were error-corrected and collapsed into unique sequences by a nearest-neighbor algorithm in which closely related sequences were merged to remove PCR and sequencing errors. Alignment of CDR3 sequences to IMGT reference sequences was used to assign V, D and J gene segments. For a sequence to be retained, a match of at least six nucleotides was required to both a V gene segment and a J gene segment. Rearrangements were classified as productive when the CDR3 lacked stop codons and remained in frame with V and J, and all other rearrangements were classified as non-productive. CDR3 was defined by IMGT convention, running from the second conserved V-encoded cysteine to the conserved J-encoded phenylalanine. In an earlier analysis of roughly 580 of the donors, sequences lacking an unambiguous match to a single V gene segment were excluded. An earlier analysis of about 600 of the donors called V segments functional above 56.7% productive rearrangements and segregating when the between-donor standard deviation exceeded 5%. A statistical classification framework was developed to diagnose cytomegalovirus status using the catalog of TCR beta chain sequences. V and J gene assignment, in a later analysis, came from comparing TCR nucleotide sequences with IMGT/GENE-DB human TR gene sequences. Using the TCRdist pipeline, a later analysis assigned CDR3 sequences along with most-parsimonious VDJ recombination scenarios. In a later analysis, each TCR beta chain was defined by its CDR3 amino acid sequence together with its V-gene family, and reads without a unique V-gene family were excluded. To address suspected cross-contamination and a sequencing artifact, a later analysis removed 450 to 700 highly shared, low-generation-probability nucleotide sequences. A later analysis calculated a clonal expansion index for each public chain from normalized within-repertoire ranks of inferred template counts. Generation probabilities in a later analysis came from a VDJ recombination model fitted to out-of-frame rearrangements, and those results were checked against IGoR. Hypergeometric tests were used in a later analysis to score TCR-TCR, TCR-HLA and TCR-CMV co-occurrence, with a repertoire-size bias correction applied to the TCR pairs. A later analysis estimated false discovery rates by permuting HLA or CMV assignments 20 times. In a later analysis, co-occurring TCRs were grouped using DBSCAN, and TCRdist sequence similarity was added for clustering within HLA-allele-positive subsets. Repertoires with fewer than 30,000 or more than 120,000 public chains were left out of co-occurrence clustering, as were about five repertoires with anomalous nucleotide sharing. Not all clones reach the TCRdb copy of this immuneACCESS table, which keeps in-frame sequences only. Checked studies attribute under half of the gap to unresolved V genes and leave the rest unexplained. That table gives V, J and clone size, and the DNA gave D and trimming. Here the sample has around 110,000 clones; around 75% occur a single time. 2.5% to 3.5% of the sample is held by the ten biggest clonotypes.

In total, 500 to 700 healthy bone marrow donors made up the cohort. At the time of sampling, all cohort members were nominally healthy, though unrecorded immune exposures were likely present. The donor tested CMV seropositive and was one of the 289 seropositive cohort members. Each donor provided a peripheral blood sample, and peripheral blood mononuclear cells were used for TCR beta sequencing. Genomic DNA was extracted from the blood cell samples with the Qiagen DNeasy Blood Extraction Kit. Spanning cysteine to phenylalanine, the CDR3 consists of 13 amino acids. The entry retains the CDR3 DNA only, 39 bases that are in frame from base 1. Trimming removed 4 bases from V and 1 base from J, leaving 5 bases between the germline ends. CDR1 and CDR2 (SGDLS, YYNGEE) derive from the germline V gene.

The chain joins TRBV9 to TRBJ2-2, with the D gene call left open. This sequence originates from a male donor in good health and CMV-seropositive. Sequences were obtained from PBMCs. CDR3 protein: CASSTRNTGELFF. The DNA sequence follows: TGTGCCAGCAGCACTCGGAACACCGGGGAGCTGTTTTTT.